Shown below are 31 T cell receptor beta chains from a single sample sequenced in a study of cytomegalovirus exposure and HLA in healthy donors. 60 Vbeta and 13 Jbeta primers were used in PCR. Assay: immunoSEQ multiplex PCR; the TCRdb copy retains only in-frame clones and omits some. The sample carries over 80,000 clones, about 80% recorded once. The sequenced sample was PBMCs. Every receptor here comes from a man in his sixties in good health and CMV-seropositive.

The J gene is TRBJ2-2, the V gene TRBV9, with TRBD1 as a possible D gene (5 bases). Trimming left V 3 bases short and J 0 bases short, with 6 bases between. This CDR3 contains 14 residues. The germline V gene has CDR1 SGDLS and CDR2 YYNGEE. The CDR3 DNA reads TGTGCCAGCAGCGGGGGCTCGAACACCGGGGAGCTGTTTTTT. Translating it yields CASSGGSNTGELFF.

This clone was seen a handful of times. This rearrangement joins TRBV4-2 to TRBJ1-1; 7 positions match TRBD1. With 3 bases clipped from V and 5 bases from J, the junction kept 3 bases outside the gene matches. The CDR3 consists of 13 residues. Per the germline V gene, CDR1 is LGHNA and CDR2 is YNFKEQ. In nucleotides, the CDR3 is TGTGCCAGCAGCCAGGGCAGGGGGACTGAAGCTTTCTTT. It is translated as CASSQGRGTEAFF.

There are a few counts of this clone. This chain connects TRBV7-9 to TRBJ2-7, with a possible D match to TRBD1 (6 bases). The CDR3 runs to 14 residues. Germline V lookup: CDR1 SEHNR, CDR2 FQNEAQ (reference sequence). Trimming stripped 1 base from V and 2 bases from J, with 9 bases between. CDR3: CASSLVGAPYEQYF. The CDR3 coding sequence is TGTGCCAGCAGCTTAGTGGGGGCCCCCTACGAGCAGTACTTC.

The chain employs TRBV5-1 and TRBJ2-3; perhaps TRBD2 as D (6 bases). This CDR3 has 15 amino acids. Germline-derived CDR1 and CDR2 are SGHRS and YFSETQ. V was pared by 3 bases and J by 2 bases, with 13 bases between. CDR3 in amino acids: CASSSEGTHTDTQYF. Written as DNA, the CDR3 is TGCGCCAGCAGCTCCGAAGGGACTCACACAGATACGCAGTATTTT.

This clone was counted only a few times. This chain connects TRBV9 to TRBJ1-2; TRBD1 matches 8 bases. CDR3 size: 14 residues. In germline, CDR1 is SGDLS, CDR2 YYNGEE. The trim removed 0 bases at V and 5 bases at J, leaving 3 bases unmatched. The CDR3 DNA reads as TGTGCCAGCAGCGTAGGATACAGGGGGTATGGCTACACCTTC. Amino acids: CASSVGYRGYGYTF.

This clone appeared once. V and J are TRBV11-2 and TRBJ2-5; possibly TRBD1 for D (7 bases). V was trimmed by 4 bases and J by 4 bases, leaving 19 bases between them. The CDR3 is made up of 16 amino acids. The germline gives CDR1 SGHAT, CDR2 FQNNGV. CDR3 region: CASSSRRGQGGETQYF. The CDR3 nucleotides are TGTGCCAGCAGCTCGCGAAGGGGGCAGGGAGGAGAGACCCAGTACTTC.

V and J are TRBV10-3 and TRBJ1-4, with D unresolved. The CDR3 covers 13 residues. Germline-derived CDR1 and CDR2 are ENHRY and SYGVKD. Trimming took off 7 bases at V and 8 bases at J, with 14 bases between the two ends. The CDR3 DNA follows: TGTGCCATCACCCATTCACCCGGGGAAAAACTGTTTTTT. Translation: CAITHSPGEKLFF.

This chain connects TRBV5-1 to TRBJ2-7; 13 positions agree with TRBD2. V dropped 4 bases and J dropped 1; count of bases not matched to a gene: 11. Germline loops: CDR1 SGHRS, CDR2 YFSETQ. The CDR3 sequence is 18 residues long. CDR3 sequence: CASSPEGLAGLNSYEQYF. The DNA for the CDR3 is TGCGCCAGCAGCCCCGAGGGACTAGCGGGGCTAAATTCCTACGAGCAGTACTTC.

The chain links TRBV6-5 to TRBJ1-3; D is uncertain. Trimming took 7 bases from V and 4 from J, leaving 17 bases between them. CDR3 length equals 15 residues. Germline CDR1 and CDR2: MNHEY and SVGAGI. CDR3 sequence: CASTVTNGRGNTIYF. DNA for the CDR3: TGTGCCAGCACAGTTACTAATGGCAGAGGAAACACCATATATTTT.

The genes are TRBV10-2 and TRBJ2-5; 9 bases align to TRBD2. The V gene end was trimmed by 6 bases and the J gene end by 5 bases; junction bases not matched to a gene: 10. This CDR3 is 15 amino acids long. Germline CDR1 reads WSHSY; CDR2 reads SAAADI. In nucleotides, the CDR3 is TGCGCCAGCAGCGGTAGCGGGGGATCTAGGGAGACCCAGTACTTC. Residues: CASSGSGGSRETQYF.

V gene TRBV5-1 combines with J gene TRBJ2-3, with TRBD2 matching over 12 bases. The length of the CDR3 is 17 residues. Germline V gene lookup returns CDR1 SGHRS and CDR2 YFSETQ. The V gene end was trimmed by 4 bases and the J gene end by 6 bases; junction bases not matched to a gene: 12. This CDR3 reads CASSPPTSGGLGDTQYF. The CDR3 bases are TGCGCCAGCAGCCCACCGACTAGCGGGGGCCTCGGGGATACGCAGTATTTT.

V is TRBV5-6 and J is TRBJ2-7; D is possibly TRBD1 (6 bases). V lost 3 bases, J lost 3 bases, and 10 bases lay in between. This CDR3 has 13 residues. CDR1 and CDR2 from the germline V gene are SGHDT and YYEEEE. CDR3 bases: TGTGCCAGCAGCTCCACAGGGTTCTACGAGCAGTACTTC. Protein product: CASSSTGFYEQYF.

This clone came up once. The chain couples TRBV9 to TRBJ1-2; tentatively, D is TRBD1 (6 bases). This CDR3 has 15 residues. The V end was cut by 2 bases, the J end by 5 bases, with 16 bases between. Germline-derived CDR1 and CDR2 are SGDLS and YYNGEE. The CDR3 sequence is CASSVLPGEPYGYTF. The CDR3 nucleotides read TGTGCCAGCAGCGTCCTTCCAGGGGAACCTTATGGCTACACCTTC.

This chain connects TRBV27 to TRBJ2-3; 8 bases match TRBD2. The CDR3 consists of 14 residues. Germline V gives CDR1 MNHEY, CDR2 SMNVEV (reference sequence). V lost 7 bases, J lost 4 bases, and 7 bases stayed unmatched. The CDR3 reads CASIAGGAPDTQYF. The CDR3 DNA is TGTGCCAGCATAGCCGGGGGGGCACCAGATACGCAGTATTTT.

V gene TRBV11-1 combines with J gene TRBJ2-2; D might be TRBD2 (5 bases). The CDR3 covers 13 residues. Germline CDR1 reads SGHAT; CDR2 reads FQDESV (reference sequence). V lost 0 bases to trimming and J lost 6 bases, with 5 bases between them. The CDR3 loop is CASSLAEAGELFF. The CDR3 DNA reads TGTGCCAGCAGCTTAGCGGAGGCCGGGGAGCTGTTTTTT.

V and J are TRBV21-1 and TRBJ2-1; TRBD2 is the table's D call and was not checked against the DNA. TRBV21-1 is a pseudogene segment. This CDR3 is built from 15 residues. The CDR3 spells CASTRLAGKAEEQFF. The CDR3 region has the DNA TGTGCCAGCACCAGATTGGCGGGCAAAGCGGAGGAGCAGTTCTTC.

The table lists this clone with a few counts. The V call is TRBV30, the J call TRBJ1-2, with 9 nucleotides matching TRBD1. Germline assignment: CDR1 GTSNPN and CDR2 SVGIG (reference sequence). There are 15 residues in the CDR3. The V and J ends lost 3 bases and 5 bases, in that order; junction bases with no gene match: 10. CDR3: CAWRSGQGPGYGYTF. DNA of the CDR3: TGTGCCTGGAGATCGGGACAGGGTCCGGGGTATGGCTACACCTTC.

The chain uses TRBV6-5 and TRBJ2-3; a weak D match, TRBD1 (5 bases). V lost 6 bases and J 0 bases, leaving 10 bases between the germline ends. This CDR3 has 14 residues. The germline V gene has CDR1 MNHEY and CDR2 SVGAGI. CDR3: CASSDSFSTDTQYF. The CDR3 bases are TGTGCCAGCAGCGACAGCTTCAGCACAGATACGCAGTATTTT.

The chain joins TRBV18 to TRBJ2-5; tentatively, D is TRBD2 (5 bases). Looked up from germline, CDR1 is KGHSH and CDR2 is LQKENI. V shed 3 bases and J shed 5 bases, with 22 bases lying between them. CDR3 length: 17 residues. In nucleotides, the CDR3 is TGTGCCAGCTCACCCCCAGGAGAGGGTCATGTGGCGGAGACCCAGTACTTC. Protein product: CASSPPGEGHVAETQYF. Supplemented by reference TRBV18 and TRBJ2-5, the full variable domain reads NAGVMQNPRHLVRRRGQEARLRCSPMKGHSHVYWYRQLPEEGLKFMVYLQKENIIDESGMPKERFSAEFPKEGPSILRIQQVVRGDSAAYFCASSPPGEGHVAETQYFGPGTRLLVL.

The rearrangement uses TRBV7-2 and TRBJ2-5; D is possibly TRBD1 (6 bases). Germline V gives CDR1 SGHTA, CDR2 FQGNSA. The CDR3 is 14 residues long. V was shortened by 2 bases and J by 4 bases, with 11 bases between the two germline ends. For the CDR3, the DNA is TGTGCCAGCAGCTTACAGGGGTGGGGAGAGACCCAGTACTTC. Protein product: CASSLQGWGETQYF.

The V gene is TRBV7-3, the J gene TRBJ2-5; 10 bases map to TRBD2. In germline, CDR1 is SGHTA, CDR2 FQGTGA. V dropped 2 bases and J dropped 7; count of bases not matched to a gene: 1. This CDR3 region has 13 residues. The CDR3, as DNA: TGTGCCAGCAGCTTATTAGCGGGGGGGACCCAGTACTTC. Protein: CASSLLAGGTQYF.

The chain couples TRBV4-1 to TRBJ2-1; the D gene is possibly TRBD1 (7 bases). The CDR3 spans 17 residues. Trimming removed 2 bases at V and 5 bases at J, with 19 bases between. Germline V gives CDR1 MGHRA, CDR2 YSYEKL. The DNA for the CDR3 is TGCGCCAGCAGCCAACGGGTAGCAGGGGGGAGGCACAATGAGCAGTTCTTC. Translating it yields CASSQRVAGGRHNEQFF.

The chain joins TRBV4-1 to TRBJ2-7; D is perhaps TRBD1 (6 bases). From germline, CDR1 is MGHRA and CDR2 YSYEKL. This CDR3 region has 13 residues. V gave up 8 bases and J gave up 3 bases, with 14 bases separating them. The CDR3 loop reads CASADRYNYEQYF. The CDR3, as DNA: TGCGCCAGCGCCGACAGGTACAACTACGAGCAGTACTTC.

The chain has TRBV4-1 and TRBJ2-1; maybe TRBD1 (5 bases). With 5 bases removed from V and 0 bases from J, the gap between germline ends came to 14 bases. Germline V lookup: CDR1 MGHRA, CDR2 YSYEKL. There are 16 residues in the CDR3. CDR3: CASSFLGVSSYNEQFF. The DNA of the CDR3 is TGCGCCAGCAGCTTCTTAGGGGTAAGCTCCTACAATGAGCAGTTCTTC.

The V gene is TRBV29-1, the J gene TRBJ1-1; D is uncertain. The ends were cut back, 3 bases at V and 11 bases at J, with 13 bases in the middle. This CDR3 is built from 11 residues. Germline V gene sequence: CDR1 SQVTM, CDR2 ANQGSEA. The CDR3: CSVDEGWWAFF. CDR3 DNA: TGCAGCGTTGACGAGGGTTGGTGGGCTTTCTTT.

The chain uses TRBV19 and TRBJ1-2; D perhaps matches TRBD1 (5 bases). V lost 6 bases, J lost 1 base, and 9 bases lay in between. CDR3 length equals 13 residues. In germline, CDR1 is LNHDA, CDR2 SQIVND (reference sequence). CDR3: CASRAGNNYGYTF. In DNA form, the CDR3 reads TGTGCCAGTAGGGCAGGGAATAACTATGGCTACACCTTC.

V is TRBV7-9 and J is TRBJ2-2, with D hard to call. This CDR3 comprises 15 residues. Per germline, CDR1 SEHNR and CDR2 FQNEAQ (reference sequence). Deletions cut 1 base from V and 6 bases from J, with 12 bases between. The CDR3 spells CASSLGSVGAGELFF. In DNA form, the CDR3 reads TGTGCCAGCAGCTTAGGGTCGGTTGGTGCCGGGGAGCTGTTTTTT.

The J gene is TRBJ1-5, the V gene TRBV9; TRBD1 agrees at 8 bases. Germline CDR1 is SGDLS and CDR2 is YYNGEE. There are 17 residues in the CDR3. Trimming cost V 4 bases and J 8 bases; bases outside gene matches: 17. CDR3 region: CASSPRGRTGPAEPQHF. The DNA for the CDR3 is TGTGCCAGCAGCCCTAGGGGGAGGACAGGGCCCGCCGAGCCCCAGCATTTT.

CDR3 residues: CASSLTGGHTDTQYF. The CDR3 coding sequence is TGTGCCAGCAGCTTAACAGGGGGCCACACAGATACGCAGTATTTT. This chain connects TRBV7-3 to TRBJ2-3, with 7 positions matching TRBD1. With V trimmed by 0 bases and J by 2 bases, 2 bases remained unmatched. Germline CDR1 is SGHTA and CDR2 is FQGTGA. This CDR3 region has 15 residues.

Note on this clone: Its ends do not fully match the called genes, so a read error is possible. The gene calls are TRBV7-7 and TRBJ2-1; D is unclear. This CDR3 is built from 13 residues. CDR1 is SSHAT, CDR2 FNYEAQ, per germline (reference sequence). CDR3 nucleotide sequence: TGTGCTAGCAGCTTATTACCGGTTCATGAGCAGTTCTTC. Amino acids: CASSLLPVHEQFF.

The chain couples TRBV6-5 to TRBJ2-7; the match to TRBD1 covers 8 bases. CDR3 length: 15 residues. V lost 6 bases and J lost 7; bases outside the gene matches: 14. Germline CDR1 is MNHEY and CDR2 is SVGAGI. The CDR3: CASSSGTGDYVEQYF. CDR3 coding DNA: TGTGCCAGCAGCTCCGGGACAGGCGACTACGTGGAGCAGTACTTC.